These T cell receptor beta chains were read from a single sample in a study of regulatory T cells in long-lasting Graves disease. Using its own MiXCR run on the multiplex PCR reads, TCRdb lists one record per CDR3 protein. This table holds around 450,000 distinct CDR3 sequences, about 15% found once. These records were also assigned to another study, of T cells in Graves' hyperthyroidism and ophthalmopathy.

The starting material was peripheral blood mononuclear cells (PBMCs), obtained at new diagnosis, from a patient treated with antithyroid drugs. These receptors were collected from a woman in her 30s with Graves disease. Each CDR3 is given with its conserved first and last residue. D genes are given only for firm matches. Size is omitted from some rows. Given values are once, few, many or a class for expanded clones.

v_gene	j_gene	abundance	d_gene	CDR3nt	CDR3aa
TRBV5-1	TRBJ2-7	-	-	TGCGCCAGCAGCTTGGGGGGGCTCGCCACGACCTACGAGCAGTACTTC	CASSLGGLATTYEQYF
TRBV5-4	TRBJ1-2	many	-	TGTGCCAGCAGCCTGCGACAGGAACTTAACTATGGCTACACCTTC	CASSLRQELNYGYTF
TRBV11-2	TRBJ2-1	many	-	TGTGCCAGCAGCCAGGGTGGCCCCTACAATGAGCAGTTCTTC	CASSQGGPYNEQFF
TRBV3-1	TRBJ2-1	many	TRBD2	TGTGCCAGCAGCCAAGATCTAAGACTAGCGGGAGCCTTACCCTCGAATGAGCAGTTCTTC	CASSQDLRLAGALPSNEQFF
TRBV2	TRBJ2-1	many	TRBD2	TGTGCCATGGCCGCTCTAGCGGGCGAAAGCACGAGCTCCTACAATGAGCAGTTCTTC	CAMAALAGESTSSYNEQFF
TRBV7-9	TRBJ2-7	many	TRBD2	TGTGCCAGCAGGCCTAGCGGGACTAGCGGGCGGTACGAGCAGTACTTC	CASRPSGTSGRYEQYF
TRBV29-1	TRBJ1-5	many	-	TGCAGCGTGTCTACAGGTACGGGCAATCAGCCCCAGCATTTT	CSVSTGTGNQPQHF
TRBV27	TRBJ2-1	-	TRBD2	TGTGCCAGCAGCTCCTGGGGGGGGATTTTGTACAATGAGCAGTTCTTC	CASSSWGGILYNEQFF
TRBV5-1	TRBJ1-5	many	TRBD1	TGCGCCAGCAGCTCGGCAGGGGGCCAGCCCCAGCATTTT	CASSSAGGQPQHF
TRBV3-1	TRBJ1-1	many	-	TGTGCCAGCAGCCAAGTTACCCCCAACGAAGCTTTCTTT	CASSQVTPNEAFF
TRBV7-9	TRBJ2-7	-	-	TGTGCCAGCAGCTTAGCATCCGGAGGGCAGGGGATCTACGAGCAGTACTTC	CASSLASGGQGIYEQYF
TRBV6-1	TRBJ2-1	-	-	TGTGCCAGCAGCAAAGAATACGCAGGGGCAGATGAGCAGTTCTTC	CASSKEYAGADEQFF
TRBV15	TRBJ1-2	few	-	TGTGCCACCAGCTGGACCGGCCCTTCCTATGGCTACACCTTC	CATSWTGPSYGYTF
TRBV20-1	TRBJ2-1	many	TRBD1	TGCAGTGCTAGAGATTTCTCTGGACAGGGATACCACAATGAGCAGTTCTTC	CSARDFSGQGYHNEQFF
TRBV12-3/TRBV12-4	TRBJ2-3	-	TRBD1	TGTGCCAGCAGTGGGGACAGCGCGAGAGATACGCAGTATTTT	CASSGDSARDTQYF
TRBV18	TRBJ2-1	many	-	TGTGCCAGCTCACCACTTGGGACTGGGTACTACAATGAGCAGTTCTTC	CASSPLGTGYYNEQFF
TRBV12-3/TRBV12-4	TRBJ2-1	-	TRBD1	TGTGCCAGCAGATCGCACCGGGACAGGAGCTACAATGAGCAGTTCTTC	CASRSHRDRSYNEQFF
TRBV28	TRBJ1-5	many	-	TGTGCTGGAGGCAATTATAGCAATCAGCCCCAGCATTTT	CAGGNYSNQPQHF
TRBV27	TRBJ1-2	many	-	TGTGCCAGCAGTTTTGGGGAGAGTAACTATGGCTACACCTTC	CASSFGESNYGYTF
TRBV28	TRBJ1-2	-	-	TGTGCCAGCAGTTTAGGTCCGCGACAGTCAAACTATGGCTACACCTTC	CASSLGPRQSNYGYTF
TRBV6-2/TRBV6-3	TRBJ2-3	many	-	TGTGCCAGCAGGGAGGGCCGCATCACAGATACGCAGTATTTT	CASREGRITDTQYF
TRBV6-5	TRBJ2-1	many	-	TGTGCCAGCAGTTCTACCCCGGGCGGGTCCTACAATGAGCAGTTCTTC	CASSSTPGGSYNEQFF
TRBV7-3	TRBJ2-1	many	-	TGTGCCAGCAGCTTAGATAGGAGCTCCTACAATGAGCAGTTCTTC	CASSLDRSSYNEQFF
TRBV7-9	TRBJ2-5	many	-	TGTGCCAGCAGCAAAGACCTCAGAAACCAAGAGACCCAGTACTTC	CASSKDLRNQETQYF
TRBV10-3	TRBJ2-5	many	TRBD2	TGTGCCATCAGTGAGAGTCTAGCGGGGAACACGCAAGAGACCCAGTACTTC	CAISESLAGNTQETQYF
TRBV7-2	TRBJ2-5	many	-	TGTGCCAGCAGCTTACAGGTAGCGGCACAAGAGACCCAGTACTTC	CASSLQVAAQETQYF
TRBV13	TRBJ2-4	few	-	TGTGCCAGCAGCTTATCCGGGTTAGCCAAAAACATTCAGTACTTC	CASSLSGLAKNIQYF
TRBV18	TRBJ2-5	many	-	TGTGCCAGCTCAACCGAACAAGAGACCCAGTACTTC	CASSTEQETQYF
TRBV29-1	TRBJ2-1	many	TRBD2	TGCAGCGTCGCTCAGACTAGCGGCTCGGTTGAGCAGTTCTTC	CSVAQTSGSVEQFF
TRBV28	TRBJ1-5	many	TRBD1	TGTGCCAGCATTGGCCGGGACAGGGATAGCAATCAGCCCCAGCATTTT	CASIGRDRDSNQPQHF
TRBV19	TRBJ1-2	-	-	TGTGCCAGTAGTATCAGGGCAGGGCTTGAATATGGCTACACCTTC	CASSIRAGLEYGYTF
TRBV3-1	TRBJ2-7	many	-	TGTGCCACCCCCCCCGGTCAGGGGCACGAGCAGTACTTC	CATPPGQGHEQYF
TRBV11-2	TRBJ1-2	many	-	TGTGCCAGCAGCTTAGTTCCGTCCTATGGCTACACCTTC	CASSLVPSYGYTF
TRBV30	TRBJ2-7	many	-	TGTGCCTGGAGCAGGCGAGGGAGCTGGTACGAGCAGTACTTC	CAWSRRGSWYEQYF
TRBV28	TRBJ1-1	many	-	TGTGCCAGCAGTATACAGCAAGTGAACACTGAAGCTTTCTTT	CASSIQQVNTEAFF
TRBV12-3/TRBV12-4	TRBJ2-1	many	-	TGTGCCAGCAGTCCTCTCGGGGGCGACCCTTCCTACAATGAGCAGTTCTTC	CASSPLGGDPSYNEQFF
TRBV20-1	TRBJ1-1	many	-	TGCAGTGCTAGAGAGACGGGTATGAACACTGAAGCTTTCTTT	CSARETGMNTEAFF
TRBV28	TRBJ1-4	many	-	TGTGCCAGCAGTTTGGAGGAGGCTAATGAAAAACTGTTTTTT	CASSLEEANEKLFF
TRBV6-1	TRBJ2-3	many	-	TGTGCCACAACAGGGGCTAGCGGGAGCACAGATACGCAGTATTTT	CATTGASGSTDTQYF
TRBV7-3	TRBJ1-1	many	-	TGTGCCAGCAGCTTAATGCCGGACACTGAAGCTTTCTTT	CASSLMPDTEAFF
TRBV6-2/TRBV6-3	TRBJ2-1	many	TRBD2	TGTGCCAGCAGTTGGACTAGCGGCTCCTACAATGAGCAGTTCTTC	CASSWTSGSYNEQFF
TRBV2	TRBJ2-4	many	-	TGTGCCAGCAGGGCCGAGGGGGTGCAAAACATTCAGTACTTC	CASRAEGVQNIQYF
TRBV27	TRBJ2-7	many	-	TGTGCCAGCAGTCCTAGCCCCCTCTCGGGGATTGACTACGAGCAGTACTTC	CASSPSPLSGIDYEQYF
TRBV14	TRBJ2-5	-	TRBD2	TGTGCCAGCAGCCTGGGACTAGCGGGAGTATTCGAGACCCAGTACTTC	CASSLGLAGVFETQYF
TRBV11-2	TRBJ1-4	many	-	TGTGCCAGCAGGGTAGGGTCTAATGAAAAACTGTTTTTT	CASRVGSNEKLFF
TRBV24-1	TRBJ1-2	few	-	TGTGCCACCAGTGATGTCGACGGTAACTATGGCTACACCTTC	CATSDVDGNYGYTF
TRBV5-6	TRBJ2-7	few	TRBD1	TGTGCCAGCAGCAGGACAGGGGCCCACGAGCAGTACTTC	CASSRTGAHEQYF
TRBV5-1	TRBJ2-7	many	-	TGCGCCAGCAGCCCCGGGGACGAGAGCTCCTACGAGCAGTACTTC	CASSPGDESSYEQYF
TRBV28	TRBJ1-4	many	-	TGTGCCAGCGAGAGTCGTGAAAAACTGTTTTTT	CASESREKLFF
TRBV5-4	TRBJ2-5	-	TRBD2	TGTGCCAGCACCCCAAGGCCGGTCGGGAGGTTAGAGACCCAGTACTTC	CASTPRPVGRLETQYF
TRBV2	TRBJ2-1	many	-	TGTGCCAGCAGGCACCTAGGCGATGAGCAGTTCTTC	CASRHLGDEQFF
TRBV24-1	TRBJ2-2	-	-	TGTGCCACCAGTGATCTGGACGTGGGAAAGAACACCGGGGAGCTGTTTTTT	CATSDLDVGKNTGELFF
TRBV20-1	TRBJ2-7	many	-	TGCAGTGCTTCCCAGGGTCGCGGGTTCGACGAGCAGTACTTC	CSASQGRGFDEQYF
TRBV12-5	TRBJ2-3	many	-	TGTGCTAGTGGTAAACATCGACAGGGCACAGATACGCAGTATTTT	CASGKHRQGTDTQYF
TRBV20-1	TRBJ2-1	many	-	TGCAGTGCTAGATGGCAGGGGAACAATGAGCAGTTCTTC	CSARWQGNNEQFF
TRBV5-6	TRBJ2-2	few	-	TGTGCCAGCACCCCTCAGGGGAGGGGACAGAACACCGGGGAGCTGTTTTTT	CASTPQGRGQNTGELFF
TRBV11-1	TRBJ2-1	many	TRBD2	TGTGCCAGCAGCGCGGGACTAGCGGTCCGCTACAATGAGCAGTTCTTC	CASSAGLAVRYNEQFF
TRBV6-2/TRBV6-3	TRBJ2-7	many	-	TGTGCCAGCAGTTACGGCGGGGAATCCTACGAGCAGTACTTC	CASSYGGESYEQYF
TRBV18	TRBJ1-4	many	TRBD1	TGTGCCAGCTCACCCGGGACAGGGGGCGTAAGAGAAAAACTGTTTTTT	CASSPGTGGVREKLFF